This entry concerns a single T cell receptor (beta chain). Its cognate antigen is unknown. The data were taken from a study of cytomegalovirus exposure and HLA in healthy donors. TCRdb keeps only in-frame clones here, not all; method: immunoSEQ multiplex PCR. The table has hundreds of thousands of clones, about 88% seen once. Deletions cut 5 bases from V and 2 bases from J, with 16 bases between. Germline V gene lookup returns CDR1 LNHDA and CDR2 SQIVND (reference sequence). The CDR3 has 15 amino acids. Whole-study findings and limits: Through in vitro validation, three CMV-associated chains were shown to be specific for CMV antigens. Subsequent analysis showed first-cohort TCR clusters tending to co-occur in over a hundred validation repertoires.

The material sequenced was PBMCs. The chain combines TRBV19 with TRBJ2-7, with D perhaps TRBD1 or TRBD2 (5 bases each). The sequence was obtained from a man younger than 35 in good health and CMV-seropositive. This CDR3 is CASSQMGDLPYEQYF. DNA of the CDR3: TGTGCCAGTAGTCAAATGGGGGACCTACCCTACGAGCAGTACTTC.